This T cell receptor beta chain was observed in a study of T cells in Graves' hyperthyroidism and ophthalmopathy. General study results and limits: Most thyroid clonotypes with frequency above 0.001 were detected in blood. Through a model of 13 V-J features, ophthalmopathy was separated from stable hyperthyroidism.

Uncontrolled infection, other autoimmune disease, pregnancy and lactation each barred patients from inclusion. There were TCR beta CDR3 regions amplified from RNA transcripts. RT-PCR in the first round (using the HTBI primer set) targeted the TCR CDR3. One entry per CDR3 protein, called by TCRdb with MiXCR from the multiplex PCR reads. This repertoire shows nearly 600,000 distinct CDR3 sequences, over 11% found once; its top ten account for more than 5%. This clonotype was found a few times. Its target is not known. CDR3 length equals 15 residues. Per the germline V gene, CDR1 is ENHRY and CDR2 is SYGVKD. Trimming left V 3 bases short and J 2 bases short, with 10 bases between.

The J gene is TRBJ2-2, the V gene TRBV10-3, with D possibly matching TRBD1 (6 bases). The source material was blood. The source is a woman younger than 45 with Graves' hyperthyroidism that later progressed to Graves' ophthalmopathy. As DNA, the CDR3 is TGTGCCATCAGTGAACAGGGCGCTAACACCGGGGAGCTGTTTTTT. Encoded protein: CAISEQGANTGELFF.